The entry below gives a single T cell receptor (beta chain) sequence along with its context. Its antigen is not known. The data stem from a study of cytomegalovirus exposure and HLA in healthy donors. Study-wide points: That first-cohort TCR clusters tended to co-occur in the 95 to 150 validation repertoires was found in a later analysis. Three CMV-associated chains were confirmed in vitro to be specific for CMV antigens.

This CDR3 region has 12 residues. V lost 6 bases to trimming and J lost 2 bases, with 9 bases between them. The germline V gene has CDR1 SGHRS and CDR2 YFSETQ. Measured with immunoSEQ multiplex PCR; TCRdb has only the in-frame clones, and not every one. The sample holds approximately 180,000 clones, approximately 87% seen once. Sequencing was done on a sample of PBMCs. The clonotype was recovered from a woman aged 25-40 years in good health and CMV-seronegative. V and J are TRBV5-1 and TRBJ2-7; D gene uncertain. This chain's CDR3 is CASNNTPYEQYF. The CDR3 region has the DNA TGCGCCAGCAACAATACCCCCTACGAGCAGTACTTC. Supplemented by reference TRBV5-1 and TRBJ2-7, the full variable domain reads KAGVTQTPRYLIKTRGQQVTLSCSPISGHRSVSWYQQTPGQGLQFLFEYFSETQRNKGNFPGRFSGRQFSNSRSEMNVSTLELGDSALYLCASNNTPYEQYFGPGTRLTVT.